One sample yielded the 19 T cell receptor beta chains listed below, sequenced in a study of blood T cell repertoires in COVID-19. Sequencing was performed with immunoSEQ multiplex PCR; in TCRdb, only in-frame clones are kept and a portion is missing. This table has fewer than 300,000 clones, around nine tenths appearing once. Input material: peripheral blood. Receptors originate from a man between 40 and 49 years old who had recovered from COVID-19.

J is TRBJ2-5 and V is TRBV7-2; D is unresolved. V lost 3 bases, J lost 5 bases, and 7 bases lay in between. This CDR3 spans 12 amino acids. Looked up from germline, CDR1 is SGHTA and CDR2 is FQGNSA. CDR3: CASSFSGETQYF. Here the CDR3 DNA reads TGTGCCAGCAGCTTTTCCGGGGAGACCCAGTACTTC.

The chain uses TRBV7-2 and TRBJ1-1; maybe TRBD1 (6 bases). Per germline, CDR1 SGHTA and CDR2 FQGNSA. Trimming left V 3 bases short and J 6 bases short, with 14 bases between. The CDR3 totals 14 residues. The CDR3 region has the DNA TGTGCCAGCAGCTTTTTGGGGGCGCCGGCTGAAGCTTTCTTT. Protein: CASSFLGAPAEAFF.

The CDR3 spells CASSIEREEQYF. The CDR3, as DNA: TGTGCCAGTAGTATTGAGAGGGAGGAGCAGTACTTC. The chain links TRBV19 to TRBJ2-7, with a weak D call TRBD2 (5 bases). V was pared by 3 bases and J by 7 bases, with 10 bases between. CDR1 LNHDA and CDR2 SQIVND come from the germline V gene (reference sequence). This CDR3 is 12 amino acids long.

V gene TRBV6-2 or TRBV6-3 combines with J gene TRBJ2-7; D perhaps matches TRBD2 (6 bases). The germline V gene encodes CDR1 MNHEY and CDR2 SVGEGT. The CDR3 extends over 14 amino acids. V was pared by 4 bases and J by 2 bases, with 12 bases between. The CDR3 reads CASSSGTYTYEQYF. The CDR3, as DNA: TGTGCCAGCAGTTCCGGGACTTATACCTACGAGCAGTACTTC.

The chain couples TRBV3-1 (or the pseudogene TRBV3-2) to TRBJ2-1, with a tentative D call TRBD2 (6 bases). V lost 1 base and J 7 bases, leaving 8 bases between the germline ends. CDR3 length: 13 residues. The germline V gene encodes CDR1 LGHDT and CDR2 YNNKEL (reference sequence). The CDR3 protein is CASSQVRGNEQFF. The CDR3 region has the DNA TGTGCCAGCAGCCAAGTGCGGGGAAATGAGCAGTTCTTC.

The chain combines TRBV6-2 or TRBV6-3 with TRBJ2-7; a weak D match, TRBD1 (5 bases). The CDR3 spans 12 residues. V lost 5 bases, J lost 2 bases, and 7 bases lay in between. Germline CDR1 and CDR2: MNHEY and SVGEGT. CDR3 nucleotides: TGTGCCAGCAGTCAGGGTCCCTACGAGCAGTACTTC. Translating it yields CASSQGPYEQYF.

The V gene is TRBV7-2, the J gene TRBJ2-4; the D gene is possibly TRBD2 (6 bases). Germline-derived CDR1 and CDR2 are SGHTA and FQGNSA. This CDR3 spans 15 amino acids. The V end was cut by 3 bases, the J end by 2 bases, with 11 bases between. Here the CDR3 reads CASSFEAGTKNIQYF. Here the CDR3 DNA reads TGTGCCAGCAGCTTCGAAGCGGGCACCAAAAACATTCAGTACTTC.

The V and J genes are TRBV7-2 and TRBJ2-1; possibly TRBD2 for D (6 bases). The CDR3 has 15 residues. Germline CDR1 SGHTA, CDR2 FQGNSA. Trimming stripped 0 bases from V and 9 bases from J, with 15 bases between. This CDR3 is CASSLAGGIKGEQFF. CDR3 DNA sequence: TGTGCCAGCAGCTTAGCAGGCGGGATAAAGGGTGAGCAGTTCTTC.

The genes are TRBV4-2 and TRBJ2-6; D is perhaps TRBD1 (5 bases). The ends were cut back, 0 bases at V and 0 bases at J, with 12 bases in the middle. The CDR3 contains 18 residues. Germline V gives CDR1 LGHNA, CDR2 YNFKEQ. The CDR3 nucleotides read TGTGCCAGCAGCCAAGACTCAGGGCTAGGCTCTGGGGCCAACGTCCTGACTTTC. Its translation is CASSQDSGLGSGANVLTF.

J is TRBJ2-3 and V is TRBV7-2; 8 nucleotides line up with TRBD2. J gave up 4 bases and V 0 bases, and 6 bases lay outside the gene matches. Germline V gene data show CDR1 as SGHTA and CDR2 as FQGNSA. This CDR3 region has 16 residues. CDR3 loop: CASSLAGTRGPDTQYF. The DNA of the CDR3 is TGTGCCAGCAGCTTAGCCGGGACTAGGGGACCAGATACGCAGTATTTT.

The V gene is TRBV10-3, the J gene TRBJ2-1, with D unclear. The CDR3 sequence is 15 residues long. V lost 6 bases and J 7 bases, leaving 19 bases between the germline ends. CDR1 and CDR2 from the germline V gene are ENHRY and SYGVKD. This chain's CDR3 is CAISDTSKRPNEQFF. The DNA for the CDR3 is TGTGCCATCAGCGACACCTCGAAAAGACCGAATGAGCAGTTCTTC.

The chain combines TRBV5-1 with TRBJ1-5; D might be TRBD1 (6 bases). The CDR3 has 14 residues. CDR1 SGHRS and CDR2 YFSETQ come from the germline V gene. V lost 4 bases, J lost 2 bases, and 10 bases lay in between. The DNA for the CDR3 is TGCGCCAGCAGCCTGGACAGTGGCAATCAGCCCCAGCATTTT. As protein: CASSLDSGNQPQHF.

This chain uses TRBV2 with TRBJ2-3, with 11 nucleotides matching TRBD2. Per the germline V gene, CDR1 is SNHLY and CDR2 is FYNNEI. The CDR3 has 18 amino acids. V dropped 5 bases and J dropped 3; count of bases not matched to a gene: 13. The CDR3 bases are TGTGCCAGCAGTCAAAATAGGGTAATAGCGGGAGGGACAGATACGCAGTATTTT. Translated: CASSQNRVIAGGTDTQYF. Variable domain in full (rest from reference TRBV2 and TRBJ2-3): EPEVTQTPSHQVTQMGQEVILRCVPISNHLYFYWYRQILGQKVEFLVSFYNNEISEKSEIFDDQFSVERPDGSNFTLKIRSTKLEDSAMYFCASSQNRVIAGGTDTQYFGPGTRLTVL.

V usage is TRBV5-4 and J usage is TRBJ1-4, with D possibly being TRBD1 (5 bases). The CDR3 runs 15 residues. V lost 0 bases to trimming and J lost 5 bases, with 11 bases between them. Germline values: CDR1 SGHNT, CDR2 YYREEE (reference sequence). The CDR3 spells CASSLDGGGNEKLFF. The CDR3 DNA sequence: TGTGCCAGCAGCTTGGATGGGGGGGGGAATGAAAAACTGTTTTTT.

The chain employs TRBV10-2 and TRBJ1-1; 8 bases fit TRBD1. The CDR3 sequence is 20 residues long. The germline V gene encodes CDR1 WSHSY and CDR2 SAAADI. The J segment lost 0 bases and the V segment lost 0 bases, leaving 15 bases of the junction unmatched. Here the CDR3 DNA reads TGCGCCAGCAGTGAGTCCCACCCCTTTGGACAGGGACTTATGAACACTGAAGCTTTCTTT. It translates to CASSESHPFGQGLMNTEAFF.

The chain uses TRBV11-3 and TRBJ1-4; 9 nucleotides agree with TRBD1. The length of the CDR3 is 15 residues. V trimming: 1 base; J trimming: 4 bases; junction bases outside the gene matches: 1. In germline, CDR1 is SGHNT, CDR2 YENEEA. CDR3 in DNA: TGTGCCAGCAGCTTAGGGGGACAGGGTAATGAAAAACTGTTTTTT. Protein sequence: CASSLGGQGNEKLFF.

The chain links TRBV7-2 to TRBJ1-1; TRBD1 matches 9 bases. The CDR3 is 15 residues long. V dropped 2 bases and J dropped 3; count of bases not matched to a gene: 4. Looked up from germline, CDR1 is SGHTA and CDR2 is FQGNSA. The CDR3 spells CASSLSRDRDTEAFF. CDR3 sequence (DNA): TGTGCCAGCAGCTTAAGCCGGGACAGGGACACTGAAGCTTTCTTT. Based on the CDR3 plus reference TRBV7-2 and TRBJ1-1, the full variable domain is GAGVSQSPSNKVTEKGKDVELRCDPISGHTALYWYRQSLGQGLEFLIYFQGNSAPDKSGLPSDRFSAERTGGSVSTLTIQRTQQEDSAVYLCASSLSRDRDTEAFFGQGTRLTVV.

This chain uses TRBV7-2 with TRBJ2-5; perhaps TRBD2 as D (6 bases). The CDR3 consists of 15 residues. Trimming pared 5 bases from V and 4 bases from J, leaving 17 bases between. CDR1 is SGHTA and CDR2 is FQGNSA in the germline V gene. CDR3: CASSPTSSGGETQYF. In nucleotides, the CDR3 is TGTGCCAGCAGCCCAACTAGTTCCGGGGGAGAGACCCAGTACTTC.

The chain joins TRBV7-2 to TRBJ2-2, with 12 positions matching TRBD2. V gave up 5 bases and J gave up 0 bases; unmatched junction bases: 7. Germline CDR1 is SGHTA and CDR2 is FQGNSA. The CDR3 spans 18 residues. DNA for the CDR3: TGTGCCAGCAGCCGGGGACTAGCGGGTCCGGCGAACACCGGGGAGCTGTTTTTT. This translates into CASSRGLAGPANTGELFF. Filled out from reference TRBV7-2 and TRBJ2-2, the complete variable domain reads GAGVSQSPSNKVTEKGKDVELRCDPISGHTALYWYRQSLGQGLEFLIYFQGNSAPDKSGLPSDRFSAERTGGSVSTLTIQRTQQEDSAVYLCASSRGLAGPANTGELFFGEGSRLTVL.